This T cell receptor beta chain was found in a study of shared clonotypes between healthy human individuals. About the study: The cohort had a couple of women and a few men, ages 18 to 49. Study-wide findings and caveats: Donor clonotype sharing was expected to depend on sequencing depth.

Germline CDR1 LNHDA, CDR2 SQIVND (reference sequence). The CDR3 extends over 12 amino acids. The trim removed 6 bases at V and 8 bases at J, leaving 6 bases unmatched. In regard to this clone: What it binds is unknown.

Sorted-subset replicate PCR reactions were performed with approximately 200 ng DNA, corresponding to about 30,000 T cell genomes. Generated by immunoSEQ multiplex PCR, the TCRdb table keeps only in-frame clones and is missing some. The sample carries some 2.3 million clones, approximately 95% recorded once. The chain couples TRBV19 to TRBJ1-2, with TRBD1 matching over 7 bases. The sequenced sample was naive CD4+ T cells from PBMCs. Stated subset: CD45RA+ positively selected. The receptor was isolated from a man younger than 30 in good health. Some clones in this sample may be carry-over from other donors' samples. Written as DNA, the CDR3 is TGTGCCAGTAGCCCTTCGGGACAGGGCTACACCTTC. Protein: CASSPSGQGYTF.